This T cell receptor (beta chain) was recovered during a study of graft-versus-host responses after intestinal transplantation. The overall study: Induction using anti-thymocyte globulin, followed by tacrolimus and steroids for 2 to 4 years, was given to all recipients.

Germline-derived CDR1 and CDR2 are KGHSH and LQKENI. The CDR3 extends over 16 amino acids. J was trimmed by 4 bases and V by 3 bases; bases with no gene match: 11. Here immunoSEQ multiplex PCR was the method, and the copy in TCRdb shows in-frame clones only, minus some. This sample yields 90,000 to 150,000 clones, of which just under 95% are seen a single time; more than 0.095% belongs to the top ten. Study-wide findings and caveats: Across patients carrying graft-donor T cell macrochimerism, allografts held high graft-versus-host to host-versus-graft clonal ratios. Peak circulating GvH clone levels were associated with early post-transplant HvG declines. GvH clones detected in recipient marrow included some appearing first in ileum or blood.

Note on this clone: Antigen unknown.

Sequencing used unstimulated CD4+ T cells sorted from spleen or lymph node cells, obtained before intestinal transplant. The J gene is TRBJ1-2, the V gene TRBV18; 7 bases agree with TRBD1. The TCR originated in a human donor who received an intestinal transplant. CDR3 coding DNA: TGTGCCAGCTCACCCCCCGGGACAGCTATCAGCTATGGCTACACCTTC. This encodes CASSPPGTAISYGYTF.